These 20 T cell receptor beta chains share one sample of origin, sequenced in a study of regulatory T cells in long-lasting Graves disease. Time point in this sample: persistent/refractory GD, antithyroid drugs over 5 years with positive TRAb. TCR sequences were obtained from RNA taken from PBMCs. According to the study, TCR beta libraries were built with iRepertoire HTBI primers and CDR3-region Arm-PCR. TCRdb called the multiplex PCR reads again in MiXCR, with one record for every CDR3 protein. Of about 420,000 distinct CDR3 sequences listed, 23% are singletons. This specimen consisted of peripheral blood mononuclear cells (PBMCs), obtained when the disease was refractory, from a patient treated with antithyroid drugs. The receptors stem from a female donor with Graves disease.

The CDR3 nucleotides are TGCAGCGTCGCCTCAGGGGCAGCTCTAAATGAAAAACTGTTTTTT. It yields the protein CSVASGAALNEKLFF. The chain joins TRBV29-1 to TRBJ1-4; possibly TRBD1 for D (6 bases). V lost 6 bases to trimming and J lost 5 bases, with 19 bases between them. The CDR3 totals 15 residues. Per germline, CDR1 SQVTM and CDR2 ANQGSEA.

This clonotype occurred a few times. The chain employs TRBV20-1 and TRBJ2-7, with TRBD2 matching over 13 bases. Germline-derived CDR1 and CDR2 are DFQATT and SNEGSKA (reference sequence). This CDR3 is built from 15 residues. V gave up 5 bases and J gave up 3 bases; unmatched junction bases: 7. The CDR3 coding sequence is TGCAGTGCTTGGACTAGCGGGAGCGGGCACTACGAGCAGTACTTC. The encoded protein is CSAWTSGSGHYEQYF.

This clonotype has a count of ten or more. The CDR3 DNA is TGTGCCAGCAAGGAGGGACTAGCGGGCCTGTACTTC. As protein: CASKEGLAGLYF. The rearrangement joins TRBV28 to TRBJ2-7; 12 positions agree with TRBD2. Trimming cost V 7 bases and J 12 bases; bases outside gene matches: 7. CDR1 is MDHEN and CDR2 is SYDVKM in the germline V gene. The CDR3 sequence is 12 residues long.

This clonotype was seen a few times. The chain combines TRBV3-1 with TRBJ2-5; 7 bases are shared with TRBD2. CDR1 and CDR2 from the germline V gene are LGHDT and YNNKEL (reference sequence). V was pared by 0 bases and J by 7 bases, with 17 bases of the junction left unmatched. There are 18 residues in the CDR3. CDR3 DNA sequence: TGTGCCAGCAGCCAAGACCCAGATTTGCGGGGAGGGCCGGGGACCCAGTACTTC. Translated, it gives CASSQDPDLRGGPGTQYF.

The J gene is TRBJ1-1, the V gene TRBV19; the D is unclear. The CDR3 consists of 13 residues. Germline V gene sequence: CDR1 LNHDA, CDR2 SQIVND (reference sequence). V gave up 7 bases and J gave up 4 bases, with 13 bases separating them. The DNA for the CDR3 is TGTGCCAGTACGATGGGGTTGAGCACTGAAGCTTTCTTT. It is translated as CASTMGLSTEAFF.

The chain uses TRBV9 and TRBJ2-6; tentatively, D is TRBD1 (6 bases). Germline V gene sequence: CDR1 SGDLS, CDR2 YYNGEE. Trimming took off 0 bases at V and 0 bases at J, with 10 bases between the two ends. The CDR3 extends over 17 amino acids. The CDR3: CASSVGGHNSGANVLTF. Here the CDR3 DNA reads TGTGCCAGCAGCGTAGGGGGACACAACTCTGGGGCCAACGTCCTGACTTTC.

This clonotype occurred a few times. This chain links TRBV10-3 with TRBJ1-5, with D maybe TRBD1 (6 bases). CDR1 is ENHRY, CDR2 SYGVKD, per germline. The V end lost 10 bases, the J end lost 4 bases, and 17 bases lay between the germline ends. The CDR3 consists of 14 residues. CDR3 sequence reads: CATQAGDRNQPQHF. DNA for the CDR3: TGTGCCACCCAGGCAGGGGATAGGAATCAGCCCCAGCATTTT.

Only a few counts were recorded for this clonotype. Here the CDR3 reads CASSYNSGINTGELFF. Here the CDR3 DNA reads TGCGCCAGCAGCTACAATAGCGGGATTAACACCGGGGAGCTGTTTTTT. V usage is TRBV5-1 and J usage is TRBJ2-2, with 8 bases matching TRBD2. After removal of 3 bases from V and 2 bases from J, the junction contained 6 bases not matched to a gene. Germline V gene data show CDR1 as SGHRS and CDR2 as YFSETQ. CDR3 length equals 16 residues.

The rearrangement links TRBV7-9 to TRBJ2-4, with unresolved D. Trimming shortened V by 1 base and J by 0 bases, and 13 bases separated the two germline ends. This CDR3 contains 17 residues. The germline gives CDR1 SEHNR, CDR2 FQNEAQ (reference sequence). The CDR3 sequence: CASSLVAGRSAKNIQYF. The DNA for the CDR3 is TGTGCCAGCAGCTTAGTTGCAGGACGTTCAGCCAAAAACATTCAGTACTTC.

This clonotype appeared a single time. Sequence at one end of the junction differs from germline and may be a read error. The chain uses TRBV20-1 and TRBJ2-6, with TRBD1 matching over 10 bases. CDR1 is DFQATT, CDR2 SNEGSKA, per germline (reference sequence). This CDR3 is built from 16 residues. In DNA form, the CDR3 reads TGCAGTGCTAGAGGGACAGGGGGGCCTGGGGCCAACGTCCCGACTTTC. This encodes CSARGTGGPGANVPTF.

This clonotype was seen a few times. J is TRBJ2-6 and V is TRBV6-1; D uncertain. CDR1 is MNHNS and CDR2 is SASEGT in the germline V gene. CDR3 length equals 19 residues. The V end was cut by 0 bases, the J end by 0 bases, with 15 bases between. CDR3 amino acids: CASSEARQFRSSGANVLTF. CDR3 nucleotide sequence: TGTGCCAGCAGTGAAGCGCGGCAATTCCGAAGCTCTGGGGCCAACGTCCTGACTTTC.

As for this clonotype: This may stem from a read error, because a much larger clone lies one nucleotide away. The chain carries TRBV20-1 and TRBJ1-1; no clear D gene. This CDR3 comprises 12 residues. Germline lookup yields CDR1 DFQATT and CDR2 SNEGSKA (reference sequence). CDR3 bases: TGCAGTGCTCGAGACGACAACACTGAAGTTTTCTTT. Translation: CSARDDNTEVFF.

In DNA form, the CDR3 reads TGCGCCAGCAGCCAGCTAGCGGGAGAACCCTACGAGCAGTACTTC. Protein product: CASSQLAGEPYEQYF. This chain connects TRBV4-1 to TRBJ2-7; 10 nucleotides line up with TRBD2. Germline-derived CDR1 and CDR2 are MGHRA and YSYEKL. The CDR3 covers 15 residues. The V segment lost 3 bases and the J segment 2 bases; nucleotides outside the gene matches: 4.

The CDR3 loop is CASSQPGFHEQYF. The CDR3, as DNA: TGTGCCAGCAGCCAACCCGGATTCCACGAGCAGTACTTC. The rearrangement joins TRBV3-1 to TRBJ2-7; D not resolved. With 2 bases removed from V and 5 bases from J, the gap between germline ends came to 10 bases. CDR1 and CDR2 from the germline V gene are LGHDT and YNNKEL (reference sequence). This CDR3 is 13 amino acids long.

The sample holds many counts of this clonotype. This chain connects TRBV20-1 to TRBJ1-2; possible D gene TRBD1, 6 bases. CDR3 length equals 13 residues. V was clipped by 3 bases and J by 3 bases, with 11 bases between them. Germline lookup yields CDR1 DFQATT and CDR2 SNEGSKA (reference sequence). The CDR3 coding sequence is TGCAGTGCTAGCGGGGAGGGGGACTATGGCTACACCTTC. It specifies CSASGEGDYGYTF.

This clonotype was detected ten times or more. The chain carries TRBV2 and TRBJ2-2; D is undetermined. Germline lookup yields CDR1 SNHLY and CDR2 FYNNEI. This CDR3 has 15 amino acids. Trimming removed 4 bases at V and 1 base at J, with 10 bases between. CDR3 DNA sequence: TGTGCCAGCAGTGCCCAGCGATTGAACACCGGGGAGCTGTTTTTT. It specifies CASSAQRLNTGELFF.

The V call is TRBV20-1, the J call TRBJ2-2, with TRBD1 matching 7 bases. The CDR3 is 14 amino acids. J gave up 6 bases and V 6 bases, and 10 bases lay outside the gene matches. In germline, CDR1 is DFQATT, CDR2 SNEGSKA (reference sequence). CDR3: CSAPDRVSAGELFF. CDR3 in DNA: TGCAGTGCCCCTGACAGGGTGTCTGCCGGGGAGCTGTTTTTT.

The chain links TRBV29-1 to TRBJ2-1; 8 bases fit TRBD2. Germline V CDR1 and CDR2: SQVTM, ANQGSEA. The CDR3 is 12 residues long. Losses at the gene ends were 7 bases for V and 6 bases for J; bases not matched to a gene: 5. The DNA of the CDR3 is TGCAGCGGATTAAGCGGGAGCAATGAGCAGTTCTTC. It is translated as CSGLSGSNEQFF.

Remarks on this clonotype: One base away lies a much larger clone, so this may be a sequencing read error. Likely a read error: the CDR3 ends without its conserved phenylalanine or tryptophan. This chain joins TRBV28 and TRBJ1-2, with D unclear. Germline V gives CDR1 MDHEN, CDR2 SYDVKM. The V gene lost 2 bases and the J gene lost 7 bases, with 5 bases spanning the gap. This CDR3 is 11 amino acids long. CDR3 nucleotide sequence: TGTGCCAGCAGTTTAGTGGGTGGCTACACCCTC. Its translation: CASSLVGGYTL.

This clonotype was observed a few times. The CDR3 here is CSARRRAGAGDTQYF. The CDR3 DNA reads TGCAGTGCTAGACGAAGAGCGGGAGCTGGCGATACGCAGTATTTT. J is TRBJ2-3 and V is TRBV20-1; 8 bases match TRBD2. Per the germline V gene, CDR1 is DFQATT and CDR2 is SNEGSKA (reference sequence). V lost 2 bases, J lost 6 bases, and 10 bases stayed unmatched. There are 15 residues in the CDR3.